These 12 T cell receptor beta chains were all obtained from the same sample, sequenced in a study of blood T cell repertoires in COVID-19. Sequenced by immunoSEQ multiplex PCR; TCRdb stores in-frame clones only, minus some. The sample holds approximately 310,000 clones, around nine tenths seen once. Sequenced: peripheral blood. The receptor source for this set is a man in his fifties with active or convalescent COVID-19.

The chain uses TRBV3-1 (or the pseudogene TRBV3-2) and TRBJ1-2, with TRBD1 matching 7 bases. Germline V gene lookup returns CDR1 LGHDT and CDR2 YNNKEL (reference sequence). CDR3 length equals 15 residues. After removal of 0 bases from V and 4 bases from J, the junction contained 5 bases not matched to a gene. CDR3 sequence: CASSQDRQGGYGYTF. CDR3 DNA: TGTGCCAGCAGCCAAGATCGACAGGGTGGCTATGGCTACACCTTC.

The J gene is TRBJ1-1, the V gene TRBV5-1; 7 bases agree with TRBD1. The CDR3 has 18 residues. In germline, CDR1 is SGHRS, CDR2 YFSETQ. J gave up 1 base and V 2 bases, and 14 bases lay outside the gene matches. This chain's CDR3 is CASSLFQGGTSSNTEAFF. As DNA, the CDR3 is TGCGCCAGCAGCTTATTCCAGGGGGGTACCAGCTCGAACACTGAAGCTTTCTTT. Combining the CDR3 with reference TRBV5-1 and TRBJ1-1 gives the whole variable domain KAGVTQTPRYLIKTRGQQVTLSCSPISGHRSVSWYQQTPGQGLQFLFEYFSETQRNKGNFPGRFSGRQFSNSRSEMNVSTLELGDSALYLCASSLFQGGTSSNTEAFFGQGTRLTVV.

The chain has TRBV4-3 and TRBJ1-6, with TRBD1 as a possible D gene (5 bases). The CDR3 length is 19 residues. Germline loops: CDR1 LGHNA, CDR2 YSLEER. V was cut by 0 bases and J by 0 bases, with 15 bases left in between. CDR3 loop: CASSQDGAGVSSYNSPLHF. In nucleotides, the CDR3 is TGCGCCAGCAGCCAAGATGGGGCTGGGGTCAGCTCCTATAATTCACCCCTCCACTTT.

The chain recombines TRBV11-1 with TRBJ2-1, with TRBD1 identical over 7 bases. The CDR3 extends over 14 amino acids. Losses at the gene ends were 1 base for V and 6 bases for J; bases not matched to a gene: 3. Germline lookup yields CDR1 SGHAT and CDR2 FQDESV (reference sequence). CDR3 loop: CASSLGAGGNEQFF. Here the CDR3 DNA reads TGTGCCAGCAGCTTAGGCGCAGGGGGCAATGAGCAGTTCTTC.

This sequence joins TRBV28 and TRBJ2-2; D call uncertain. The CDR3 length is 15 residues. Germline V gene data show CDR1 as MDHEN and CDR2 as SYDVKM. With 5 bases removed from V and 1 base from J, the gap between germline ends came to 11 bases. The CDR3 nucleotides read TGTGCCAGCAGTACCCCGACTCGGAACACCGGGGAGCTGTTTTTT. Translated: CASSTPTRNTGELFF.

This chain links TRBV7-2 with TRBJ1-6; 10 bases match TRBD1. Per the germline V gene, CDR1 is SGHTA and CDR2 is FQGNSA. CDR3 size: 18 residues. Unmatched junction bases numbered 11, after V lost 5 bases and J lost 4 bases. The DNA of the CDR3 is TGTGCCAGCAGCACAATTGTCCCGGGACAGGGGTATAATTCACCCCTCCACTTT. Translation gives CASSTIVPGQGYNSPLHF.

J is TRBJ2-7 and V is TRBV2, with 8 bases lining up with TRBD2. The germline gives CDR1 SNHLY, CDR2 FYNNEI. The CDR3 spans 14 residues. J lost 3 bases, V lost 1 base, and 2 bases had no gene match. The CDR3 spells CASSEGSGSYEQYF. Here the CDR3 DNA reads TGTGCCAGCAGTGAAGGGAGCGGGAGCTACGAGCAGTACTTC.

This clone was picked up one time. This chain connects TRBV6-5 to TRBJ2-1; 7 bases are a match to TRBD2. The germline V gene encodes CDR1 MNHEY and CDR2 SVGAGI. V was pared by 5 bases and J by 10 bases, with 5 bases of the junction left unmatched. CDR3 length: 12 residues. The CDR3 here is CASSRDYGEQFF. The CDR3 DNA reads TGTGCCAGCAGTAGGGACTATGGGGAGCAGTTCTTC.

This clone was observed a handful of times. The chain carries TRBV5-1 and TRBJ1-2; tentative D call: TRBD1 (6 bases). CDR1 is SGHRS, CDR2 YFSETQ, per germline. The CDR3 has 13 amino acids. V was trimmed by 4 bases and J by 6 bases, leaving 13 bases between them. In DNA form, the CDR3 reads TGCGCCAGCAGCCCGGGGACACAGGATGGCTACACCTTC. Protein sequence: CASSPGTQDGYTF.

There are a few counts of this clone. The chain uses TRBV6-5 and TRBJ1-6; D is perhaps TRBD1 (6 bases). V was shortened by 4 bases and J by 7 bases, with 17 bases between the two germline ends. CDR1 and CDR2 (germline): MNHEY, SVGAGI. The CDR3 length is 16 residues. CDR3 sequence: CASSFISQGPNSPLHF. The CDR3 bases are TGTGCCAGCAGTTTCATCTCTCAGGGGCCCAATTCACCCCTCCACTTT.

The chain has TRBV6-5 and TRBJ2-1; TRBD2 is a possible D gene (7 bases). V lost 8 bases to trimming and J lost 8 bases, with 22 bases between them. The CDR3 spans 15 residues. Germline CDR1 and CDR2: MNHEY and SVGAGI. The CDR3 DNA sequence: TGTGCCAGCTCGAGGTCGGGGGGCAACTGGGATGAGCAGTTCTTC. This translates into CASSRSGGNWDEQFF.

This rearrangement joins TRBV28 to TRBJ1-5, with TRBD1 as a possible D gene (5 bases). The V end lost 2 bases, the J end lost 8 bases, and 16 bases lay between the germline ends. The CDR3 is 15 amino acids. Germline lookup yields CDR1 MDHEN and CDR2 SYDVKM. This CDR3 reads CASSLLGGVGKPQHF. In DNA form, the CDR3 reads TGTGCCAGCAGTTTACTCGGGGGGGTAGGGAAGCCCCAGCATTTT.